These 27 T cell receptor beta chains came from one sample sequenced in a study of cytomegalovirus exposure and HLA in healthy donors (dated by TCRdb to about 2017). Receptor libraries were prepared by the immunoSEQ multiplex PCR assay. For the multiplex PCR, a mixture combining 60 forward primers for TCR Vbeta segments and 13 reverse primers for TCR Jbeta segments was used. Not all clones reach the TCRdb copy of this immuneACCESS table, which keeps in-frame sequences only. Checked studies attribute under half of the gap to unresolved V genes and leave the rest unexplained. The sample table contains over 150,000 clones; only one count was recorded for around four fifths of them. The ten most abundant clones make up around 4.9% of the sample. The sequenced material came from PBMCs. The receptor source for this set is a girl aged 5 to 17 in good health and CMV-seropositive.

The rearrangement joins TRBV11-2 to TRBJ1-2; 7 bases agree with TRBD1. V was pared by 1 base and J by 7 bases, with 6 bases of the junction left unmatched. CDR1 SGHAT and CDR2 FQNNGV come from the germline V gene. The CDR3 has 14 residues. The CDR3 coding sequence is TGTGCCAGCAGCTTAGGACAGGGAGACTTTGGCTACACCTTC. Protein: CASSLGQGDFGYTF. The whole variable domain, filled in from reference TRBV11-2 and TRBJ1-2, reads EAGVAQSPRYKIIEKRQSVAFWCNPISGHATLYWYQQILGQGPKLLIQFQNNGVVDDSQLPKDRFSAERLKGVDSTLKIQPAKLEDSAVYLCASSLGQGDFGYTFGSGTRLTVV.

This rearrangement joins TRBV4-2 to TRBJ2-7, with TRBD2 as a possible D gene (6 bases). Trimming took 4 bases from V and 4 from J, leaving 20 bases between them. The CDR3 extends over 16 amino acids. The germline gives CDR1 LGHNA, CDR2 YNFKEQ. CDR3 region: CASSPRLAGNDYEQYF. In nucleotides, the CDR3 is TGTGCCAGCAGCCCACGTCTGGCGGGGAACGATTACGAGCAGTACTTC.

The chain employs TRBV4-2 and TRBJ2-2; D not certain. V was shortened by 0 bases and J by 4 bases, with 12 bases between the two germline ends. Germline V gene sequence: CDR1 LGHNA, CDR2 YNFKEQ. CDR3 size: 16 residues. For the CDR3, the DNA is TGTGCCAGCAGCCAAGAAGATCGGGTTAGCACCGGGGAGCTGTTTTTT. The encoded protein is CASSQEDRVSTGELFF.

V is TRBV18 and J is TRBJ2-3; D might be TRBD2 (7 bases). The germline V and J ends were trimmed by 4 bases and 1 base, with 18 bases remaining between them. The CDR3 is 17 amino acids. Looked up from germline, CDR1 is KGHSH and CDR2 is LQKENI. CDR3 amino acids: CASSRTGAGAGTDTQYF. In nucleotides, the CDR3 is TGTGCCAGCTCACGGACGGGGGCGGGGGCCGGCACAGATACGCAGTATTTT.

This chain uses TRBV6-5 with TRBJ1-2, with 7 bases matching TRBD1. Losses at the gene ends were 5 bases for V and 4 bases for J; bases not matched to a gene: 7. The CDR3 contains 14 residues. Germline-derived CDR1 and CDR2 are MNHEY and SVGAGI. In nucleotides, the CDR3 is TGTGCCAGCAGTCCTCCAGGGGGAGTCTATGGCTACACCTTC. Protein sequence: CASSPPGGVYGYTF.

This clone showed up just a few times. The chain couples TRBV11-2 to TRBJ2-5, with 12 bases aligning to TRBD2. Germline V gene lookup returns CDR1 SGHAT and CDR2 FQNNGV. J lost 5 bases, V lost 4 bases, and 11 bases had no gene match. The CDR3 has 17 amino acids. The CDR3: CASSYPPRLAGVETQYF. CDR3 sequence (DNA): TGTGCCAGCAGCTACCCCCCGCGACTAGCGGGGGTTGAGACCCAGTACTTC.

This chain joins TRBV7-9 and TRBJ1-2; 10 bases are a match to TRBD1. Germline V CDR1 and CDR2: SEHNR, FQNEAQ (reference sequence). V gave up 3 bases and J gave up 8 bases; unmatched junction bases: 9. The CDR3 totals 15 residues. The CDR3 protein is CASSLSRTGGEGYTF. The CDR3, as DNA: TGTGCCAGCAGCTTGTCCCGGACAGGGGGGGAAGGCTACACCTTC. The entire variable domain, with the rest obtained from reference TRBV7-9 and TRBJ1-2, is as follows: DTGVSQNPRHKITKRGQNVTFRCDPISEHNRLYWYRQTLGQGPEFLTYFQNEAQLEKSRLLSDRFSAERPKGSFSTLEIQRTEQGDSAMYLCASSLSRTGGEGYTFGSGTRLTVV.

V gene TRBV5-1 combines with J gene TRBJ2-7; 13 bases line up with TRBD2. After removal of 4 bases from V and 2 bases from J, the junction contained 3 bases not matched to a gene. The CDR3 extends over 15 amino acids. Looked up from germline, CDR1 is SGHRS and CDR2 is YFSETQ. The chain's CDR3 is CASSRGTSGAYEQYF. The CDR3 DNA is TGCGCCAGCAGCAGGGGGACTAGCGGGGCCTACGAGCAGTACTTC.

This clone was seen more than once but under ten times. V gene TRBV9 combines with J gene TRBJ1-4; 8 bases fit TRBD1. Trimming cost V 3 bases and J 0 bases; bases outside gene matches: 1. Germline V gene sequence: CDR1 SGDLS, CDR2 YYNGEE. CDR3 length: 15 amino acids. The CDR3 nucleotides are TGTGCCAGCAGCGAACAGGGGGCAACTAATGAAAAACTGTTTTTT. Residues: CASSEQGATNEKLFF.

This clone was recorded a few times. The gene calls are TRBV6-1 and TRBJ1-2; D not certain. This CDR3 comprises 17 residues. The V end was cut by 2 bases, the J end by 1 base, with 17 bases between. Germline V gene lookup returns CDR1 MNHNS and CDR2 SASEGT. CDR3 amino acids: CASSEITSRMINYGYTF. In DNA, the CDR3 is TGTGCCAGCAGTGAAATCACAAGTCGTATGATTAACTATGGCTACACCTTC.

This clone is a singleton in its sample. The chain carries TRBV27 and TRBJ1-2; TRBD1 agrees at 10 bases. Unmatched junction bases numbered 3, after V lost 10 bases and J lost 1 base. This CDR3 is 13 amino acids long. CDR1 and CDR2 from the germline V gene are MNHEY and SMNVEV (reference sequence). For the CDR3, the DNA is TGTGCCACCGGGACAGGGGTTAACTATGGCTACACCTTC. It specifies CATGTGVNYGYTF.

The chain is built from TRBV6-6 and TRBJ1-1; no definite D call. CDR1 and CDR2 from the germline V gene are MNHNY and SVGAGI (reference sequence). The V and J ends lost 2 bases and 1 base respectively, with 8 bases between them. This CDR3 region has 14 residues. The CDR3 coding sequence is TGTGCCAGCAGTTACATTGAACAGAACACTGAAGCTTTCTTT. The encoded protein is CASSYIEQNTEAFF.

This sequence joins TRBV25-1 and TRBJ1-6, with D possibly being TRBD1 (6 bases). Trimming cost V 3 bases and J 10 bases, with 13 bases left between them. The germline V gene encodes CDR1 MGHDK and CDR2 SYGVNS. CDR3 length equals 14 residues. The CDR3 coding sequence is TGTGCCAGCAGTGATGAGGGACACTGGTCACCCCTCCACTTT. This sequence encodes CASSDEGHWSPLHF.

The chain combines TRBV11-3 with TRBJ2-7; D perhaps matches TRBD1 (8 bases). Germline assignment: CDR1 SGHNT and CDR2 YENEEA. V lost 2 bases, J lost 4 bases, and 15 bases lay in between. The CDR3 loop spans 15 amino acids. Here the CDR3 reads CASSLRTGGAYEQYF. For the CDR3, the DNA is TGTGCCAGCAGCTTACGTACAGGGGGGGCGTACGAGCAGTACTTC.

The chain employs TRBV18 and TRBJ2-3; D is perhaps TRBD2 (5 bases). Germline CDR1 is KGHSH and CDR2 is LQKENI. The CDR3 consists of 13 residues. V dropped 6 bases and J dropped 0 bases, with 7 bases sitting between them. CDR3 bases: TGTGCCAGCTCCAGGACTAGCACAGATACGCAGTATTTT. This codes for CASSRTSTDTQYF. The whole variable domain, filled in from reference TRBV18 and TRBJ2-3, reads NAGVMQNPRHLVRRRGQEARLRCSPMKGHSHVYWYRQLPEEGLKFMVYLQKENIIDESGMPKERFSAEFPKEGPSILRIQQVVRGDSAAYFCASSRTSTDTQYFGPGTRLTVL.

The chain employs TRBV14 and TRBJ2-3; D gene uncertain. The germline CDR1 and CDR2 sequences are SGHDN and FVKESK. V was shortened by 0 bases and J by 0 bases, with 10 bases between the two germline ends. CDR3 length: 16 amino acids. The CDR3 spells CASSQDHRMSTDTQYF. CDR3 in DNA: TGTGCCAGCAGCCAAGACCACAGAATGAGCACAGATACGCAGTATTTT.

This chain connects TRBV5-1 to TRBJ2-7, with D perhaps TRBD1 (6 bases). Germline assignment: CDR1 SGHRS and CDR2 YFSETQ. The length of the CDR3 is 15 residues. V lost 0 bases and J 3 bases, leaving 13 bases between the germline ends. CDR3 DNA sequence: TGCGCCAGCAGCTTGGGAGGGGGAGCAGGCTACGAGCAGTACTTC. Translating gives CASSLGGGAGYEQYF. The full variable domain, in which reference TRBV5-1 and TRBJ2-7 provide the parts outside the CDR3, is KAGVTQTPRYLIKTRGQQVTLSCSPISGHRSVSWYQQTPGQGLQFLFEYFSETQRNKGNFPGRFSGRQFSNSRSEMNVSTLELGDSALYLCASSLGGGAGYEQYFGPGTRLTVT.

V gene TRBV9 combines with J gene TRBJ1-1; D is unclear. Trimming pared 1 base from V and 1 base from J, leaving 11 bases between. This CDR3 contains 15 residues. CDR1 is SGDLS and CDR2 is YYNGEE in the germline V gene. The CDR3 loop reads CASSVYDTPNTEAFF. The CDR3 DNA reads TGTGCCAGCAGCGTATATGACACCCCGAACACTGAAGCTTTCTTT.

This sequence joins TRBV18 and TRBJ1-3; D is ambiguous. The ends were cut back, 3 bases at V and 0 bases at J, with 12 bases in the middle. The germline CDR1 and CDR2 sequences are KGHSH and LQKENI. This CDR3 comprises 16 residues. Here the CDR3 DNA reads TGTGCCAGCTCACCTAACCTGGCAGTCTCTGGAAACACCATATATTTT. As protein: CASSPNLAVSGNTIYF.

The chain is built from TRBV10-1 and TRBJ2-3, with D possibly TRBD2 on 6 matching bases. V was trimmed by 4 bases and J by 4 bases, leaving 18 bases between them. The CDR3 is 16 amino acids. Germline V gene data show CDR1 as WNHNN and CDR2 as SYGVQD (reference sequence). CDR3 nucleotides: TGCGCCAGCAGTGGCCCCGGGACCGGAGGGTCAGATACGCAGTATTTT. This translates into CASSGPGTGGSDTQYF.

This clone was observed once. The chain has TRBV7-9 and TRBJ1-1; D is perhaps TRBD1 (5 bases). Germline CDR1 is SEHNR and CDR2 is FQNEAQ (reference sequence). V was pared by 3 bases and J by 6 bases, with 11 bases between. The CDR3 is 13 residues long. The CDR3 here is CASSFPGSAEAFF. Written as DNA, the CDR3 is TGTGCCAGCAGCTTTCCAGGGTCCGCTGAAGCTTTCTTT. The whole variable domain, remainder taken from reference TRBV7-9 and TRBJ1-1, is DTGVSQNPRHKITKRGQNVTFRCDPISEHNRLYWYRQTLGQGPEFLTYFQNEAQLEKSRLLSDRFSAERPKGSFSTLEIQRTEQGDSAMYLCASSFPGSAEAFFGQGTRLTVV.

The rearrangement links TRBV19 to TRBJ1-3, with D unclear. The germline V gene encodes CDR1 LNHDA and CDR2 SQIVND (reference sequence). CDR3 size: 16 residues. V lost 7 bases and J lost 1, with 17 bases in between. The CDR3 DNA sequence: TGTGCCAGTACCAAGTGGGGTACGGGATCTGGAAACACCATATATTTT. Translating gives CASTKWGTGSGNTIYF.

The rearrangement joins TRBV13 to TRBJ2-7; 14 bases fit TRBD2. The germline V gene has CDR1 PRHDT and CDR2 FYEKMQ (reference sequence). J gave up 3 bases and V 1 base, and 8 bases lay outside the gene matches. This CDR3 has 18 amino acids. CDR3 DNA: TGTGCCAGCAGCTTAGAGGGACTAGCGGGGGAACAGGACTACGAGCAGTACTTC. Its translation: CASSLEGLAGEQDYEQYF.

The table lists this clone with a count of one. The chain uses TRBV19 and TRBJ2-3, with TRBD2 as a possible D gene (5 bases). This CDR3 region has 19 residues. Trimming shortened V by 6 bases and J by 1 base, and 26 bases separated the two germline ends. Germline CDR1 reads LNHDA; CDR2 reads SQIVND (reference sequence). CDR3 sequence: CASSLQDIFRGRGTDTQYF. In DNA, the CDR3 is TGTGCCAGTAGCCTTCAAGACATTTTCCGGGGAAGGGGCACAGATACGCAGTATTTT.

The V gene is TRBV13, the J gene TRBJ2-7, with D possibly TRBD2 on 5 matching bases. Trimming cost V 0 bases and J 3 bases, with 12 bases left between them. Germline CDR1 is PRHDT and CDR2 is FYEKMQ (reference sequence). There are 15 residues in the CDR3. The CDR3 loop reads CASSLGSGMFYEQYF. The CDR3 bases are TGTGCCAGCAGCTTAGGGTCGGGGATGTTCTACGAGCAGTACTTC. Full variable domain (rest looked up from reference TRBV13 and TRBJ2-7): AAGVIQSPRHLIKEKRETATLKCYPIPRHDTVYWYQQGPGQDPQFLISFYEKMQSDKGSIPDRFSAQQFSDYHSELNMSSLELGDSALYFCASSLGSGMFYEQYFGPGTRLTVT.

This chain connects TRBV9 to TRBJ1-1; D not certain. V lost 2 bases, J lost 2 bases, and 7 bases lay in between. This CDR3 comprises 13 residues. Germline V CDR1 and CDR2: SGDLS, YYNGEE. The CDR3 is CASSVTINTEAFF. The DNA for the CDR3 is TGTGCCAGCAGCGTGACAATTAACACTGAAGCTTTCTTT. The full variable domain, in which reference TRBV9 and TRBJ1-1 provide the parts outside the CDR3, is DSGVTQTPKHLITATGQRVTLRCSPRSGDLSVYWYQQSLDQGLQFLIQYYNGEERAKGNILERFSAQQFPDLHSELNLSSLELGDSALYFCASSVTINTEAFFGQGTRLTVV.

This chain links TRBV6-5 with TRBJ1-5; D gene unclear. There are 16 residues in the CDR3. V was clipped by 2 bases and J by 2 bases, with 13 bases between them. Germline lookup yields CDR1 MNHEY and CDR2 SVGAGI. The DNA for the CDR3 is TGTGCCAGCAGTTACCTGGGCCCTACGGGCAATCAGCCCCAGCATTTT. Its protein is CASSYLGPTGNQPQHF.